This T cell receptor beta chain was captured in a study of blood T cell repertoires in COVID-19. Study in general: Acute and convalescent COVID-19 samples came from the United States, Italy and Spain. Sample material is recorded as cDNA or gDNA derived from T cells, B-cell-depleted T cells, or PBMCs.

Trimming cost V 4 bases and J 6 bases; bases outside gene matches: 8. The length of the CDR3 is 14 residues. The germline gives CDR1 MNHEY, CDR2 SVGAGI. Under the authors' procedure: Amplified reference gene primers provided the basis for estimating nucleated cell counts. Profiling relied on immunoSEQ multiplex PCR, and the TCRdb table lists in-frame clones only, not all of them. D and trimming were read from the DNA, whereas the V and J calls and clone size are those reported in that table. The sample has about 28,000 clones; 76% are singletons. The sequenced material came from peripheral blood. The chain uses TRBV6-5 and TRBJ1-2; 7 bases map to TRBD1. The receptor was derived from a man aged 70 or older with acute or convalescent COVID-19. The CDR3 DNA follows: TGTGCCAGCAGTTTCTCGGGGACAGTAAATGGCTACACCTTC. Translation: CASSFSGTVNGYTF.